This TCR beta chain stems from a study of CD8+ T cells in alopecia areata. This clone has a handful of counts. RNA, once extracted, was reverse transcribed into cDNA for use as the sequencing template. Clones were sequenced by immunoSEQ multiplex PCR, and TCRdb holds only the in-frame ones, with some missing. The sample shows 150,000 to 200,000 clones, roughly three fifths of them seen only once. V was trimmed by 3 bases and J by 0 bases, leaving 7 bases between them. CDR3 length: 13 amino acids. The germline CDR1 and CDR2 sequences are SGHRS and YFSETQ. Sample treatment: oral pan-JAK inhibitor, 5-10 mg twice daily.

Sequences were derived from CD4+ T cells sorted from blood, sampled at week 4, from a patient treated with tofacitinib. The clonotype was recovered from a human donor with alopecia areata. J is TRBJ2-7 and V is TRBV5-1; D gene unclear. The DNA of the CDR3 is TGCGCCAGCAGCTCGCCCCCCTCCTACGAGCAGTACTTC. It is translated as CASSSPPSYEQYF.